One and the same sample provided the 23 T cell receptor beta chains below, sequenced in a study of blood T cell repertoires in COVID-19. Generated by immunoSEQ multiplex PCR, the TCRdb table keeps only in-frame clones and is missing some. The repertoire includes approximately 79,000 clones, 75% to 90% of them detected once, and around 0.6% sits in the top ten. Sequences were obtained from peripheral blood. The source of these receptors is a man in his 60s with acute or convalescent COVID-19.

This chain links TRBV7-9 with TRBJ2-7, with TRBD1 matching over 9 bases. Trimming at V came to 2 bases and at J to 4 bases, leaving 12 bases not matched to a gene. This CDR3 has 17 residues. Germline CDR1 is SEHNR and CDR2 is FQNEAQ (reference sequence). As DNA, the CDR3 is TGTGCCAGCAGCTTAACCCCTCACGGGACAGGGAATTACGAGCAGTACTTC. Translation: CASSLTPHGTGNYEQYF.

This chain connects TRBV18 to TRBJ2-2; a possible D gene is TRBD1 (5 bases). CDR1 and CDR2 from the germline V gene are KGHSH and LQKENI. V lost 1 base and J 7 bases, leaving 7 bases between the germline ends. CDR3 length equals 13 residues. CDR3 residues: CASSPQGLGELFF. The CDR3 nucleotides read TGTGCCAGCTCACCACAGGGGCTCGGGGAGCTGTTTTTT. The entire variable domain, with the rest obtained from reference TRBV18 and TRBJ2-2, is as follows: NAGVMQNPRHLVRRRGQEARLRCSPMKGHSHVYWYRQLPEEGLKFMVYLQKENIIDESGMPKERFSAEFPKEGPSILRIQQVVRGDSAAYFCASSPQGLGELFFGEGSRLTVL.

The chain employs TRBV7-9 and TRBJ1-6, with D unclear. Germline V CDR1 and CDR2: SEHNR, FQNEAQ (reference sequence). The CDR3 contains 14 residues. V was clipped by 1 base and J by 8 bases, with 9 bases between them. The CDR3 loop reads CASSLGLRYSPLHF. The CDR3 DNA sequence: TGTGCCAGCAGCTTAGGTCTGAGGTATTCACCCCTCCACTTT.

The chain links TRBV5-8 to TRBJ2-4, with 7 bases fitting TRBD1. Per germline, CDR1 SGHTS and CDR2 YDEGEE. The trim removed 0 bases at V and 8 bases at J, leaving 5 bases unmatched. The CDR3 loop spans 14 amino acids. This CDR3 is CASSLVGGKYIQYF. Written as DNA, the CDR3 is TGTGCCAGCAGCTTGGTAGGGGGCAAGTACATTCAGTACTTC.

The chain carries TRBV19 and TRBJ1-1; D is uncertain. The length of the CDR3 is 12 residues. CDR1 and CDR2 from the germline V gene are LNHDA and SQIVND (reference sequence). The V end was cut by 5 bases, the J end by 6 bases, with 10 bases between. In nucleotides, the CDR3 is TGTGCCAGTAGTCAGCCGCGGGCTGAAGCTTTCTTT. Translated: CASSQPRAEAFF.

The chain recombines TRBV11-2 with TRBJ1-2; no firm D call. V lost 1 base, J lost 2 bases, and 8 bases lay in between. The CDR3 has 14 residues. The germline CDR1 and CDR2 sequences are SGHAT and FQNNGV. In DNA, the CDR3 is TGTGCCAGCAGCTTAGCGCCCAGGAACTATGGCTACACCTTC. Translated, it gives CASSLAPRNYGYTF. Based on the CDR3 plus reference TRBV11-2 and TRBJ1-2, the full variable domain is EAGVAQSPRYKIIEKRQSVAFWCNPISGHATLYWYQQILGQGPKLLIQFQNNGVVDDSQLPKDRFSAERLKGVDSTLKIQPAKLEDSAVYLCASSLAPRNYGYTFGSGTRLTVV.

The DNA of the CDR3 is TGTGCCACCAAGACAGGGCCGGAAAGGGGTTATCAGCCCCAGCATTTT. It translates to CATKTGPERGYQPQHF. The V call is TRBV24-1, the J call TRBJ1-5, with 7 positions matching TRBD1. CDR1 KGHDR and CDR2 SFDVKD come from the germline V gene. The CDR3 consists of 16 residues. J gave up 5 bases and V 8 bases, and 14 bases lay outside the gene matches.

This chain links TRBV5-1 with TRBJ2-7; weak D call: TRBD1 (6 bases). Trimming left V 4 bases short and J 5 bases short, with 25 bases between. Germline-derived CDR1 and CDR2 are SGHRS and YFSETQ. This CDR3 has 17 amino acids. The CDR3 reads CASSTGTTGLRAHEQYF. The CDR3 DNA follows: TGCGCCAGCAGCACGGGGACCACAGGGTTACGGGCCCACGAGCAGTACTTC.

The chain is built from TRBV25-1 and TRBJ1-4; TRBD1 is a possible D gene (5 bases). The CDR3 is made up of 15 amino acids. Germline V gene sequence: CDR1 MGHDK, CDR2 SYGVNS. V shed 0 bases and J shed 7 bases, with 12 bases lying between them. This CDR3 is CASSEYIGASEKLFF. The CDR3 DNA sequence: TGTGCCAGCAGTGAATATATAGGGGCGAGTGAAAAACTGTTTTTT.

J is TRBJ1-1 and V is TRBV29-1; no clear D. Germline CDR1 reads SQVTM; CDR2 reads ANQGSEA. V lost 3 bases, J lost 6 bases, and 14 bases lay in between. CDR3 length: 13 amino acids. The CDR3: CSVERAGFSEAFF. CDR3 in DNA: TGCAGCGTTGAGCGAGCGGGATTCTCTGAAGCTTTCTTT.

This chain connects TRBV21-1 to TRBJ1-5; no DNA check was done on the table's D call, TRBD1. TRBV21-1 is classified as a pseudogene. CDR3 length: 15 amino acids. This CDR3 is CASSTYRVSNQPQHF. The CDR3 coding sequence is TGTGCCAGCAGCACCTACAGGGTCAGCAATCAGCCCCAGCATTTT.

The rearrangement joins TRBV28 to TRBJ1-2; the match to TRBD1 covers 8 bases. Germline loops: CDR1 MDHEN, CDR2 SYDVKM. CDR3 length equals 13 residues. V lost 5 bases and J lost 6; bases outside the gene matches: 5. CDR3 nucleotides: TGTGCCAGCAGTGACAGGGGCGTTAATGGCTACACCTTC. Amino acids: CASSDRGVNGYTF.

This chain uses TRBV21-1 with TRBJ2-7; the table assigns TRBD1, which was not confirmed against the DNA. TRBV21-1 is deemed a pseudogene. The CDR3 consists of 16 residues. The CDR3 bases are TGTGCCAGCCCTCCACCGACAGGGGAGTTTTGGGGGGAGCAGTACTTC. Translation: CASPPPTGEFWGEQYF.

The chain uses TRBV30 and TRBJ2-3; 12 positions match TRBD2. The V segment lost 2 bases and the J segment 0 bases; nucleotides outside the gene matches: 3. CDR3 size: 16 residues. Germline lookup yields CDR1 GTSNPN and CDR2 SVGIG (reference sequence). The CDR3 DNA sequence: TGTGCCTGGAGTCCTGGACTAGCGGGAAGCACAGATACGCAGTATTTT. This sequence encodes CAWSPGLAGSTDTQYF. Based on the CDR3 plus reference TRBV30 and TRBJ2-3, the full variable domain is SQTIHQWPATLVQPVGSPLSLECTVEGTSNPNLYWYRQAAGRGLQLLFYSVGIGQISSEVPQNLSASRPQDRQFILSSKKLLLSDSGFYLCAWSPGLAGSTDTQYFGPGTRLTVL.

The table lists this clone with a count of one. The V and J genes are TRBV25-1 and TRBJ1-2; possible D gene TRBD1, 6 bases. Germline values: CDR1 MGHDK, CDR2 SYGVNS. The V gene lost 1 base and the J gene lost 9 bases, with 9 bases spanning the gap. This CDR3 is built from 12 residues. This CDR3 is CASSESGVSYTF. The CDR3 DNA reads as TGTGCCAGCAGTGAATCAGGGGTAAGCTACACCTTC.

The gene calls are TRBV30 and TRBJ1-5; perhaps TRBD1 as D (6 bases). Germline V lookup: CDR1 GTSNPN, CDR2 SVGIG (reference sequence). V was clipped by 5 bases and J by 1 base, with 12 bases between them. The CDR3 spans 14 residues. DNA of the CDR3: TGTGCCTGGTCGATGGGGGCCAGCAATCAGCCCCAGCATTTT. This sequence encodes CAWSMGASNQPQHF.

The chain links TRBV30 to TRBJ1-5; D call uncertain. Trimming removed 4 bases at V and 4 bases at J, with 8 bases between. In germline, CDR1 is GTSNPN, CDR2 SVGIG (reference sequence). The CDR3 covers 12 residues. In DNA form, the CDR3 reads TGTGCCTGGAACGAGGGAAATCAGCCCCAGCATTTT. This gives the protein CAWNEGNQPQHF.

The V and J genes are TRBV24-1 and TRBJ2-2; tentative D call: TRBD1 (5 bases). V lost 6 bases and J lost 0, with 13 bases in between. Germline V gene lookup returns CDR1 KGHDR and CDR2 SFDVKD. The CDR3 has 16 residues. The CDR3 coding sequence is TGTGCCACCAGTCGCTCCACAGGCACGAACACCGGGGAGCTGTTTTTT. Protein: CATSRSTGTNTGELFF.

The CDR3 reads CASSETVVGGSYEQYF. CDR3 nucleotide sequence: TGTGCCAGCAGTGAGACGGTGGTGGGGGGCTCCTACGAGCAGTACTTC. The chain is built from TRBV6-1 and TRBJ2-7, with D possibly TRBD2 on 6 matching bases. The length of the CDR3 is 16 residues. Germline CDR1 reads MNHNS; CDR2 reads SASEGT. Trimming left V 3 bases short and J 0 bases short, with 15 bases between.

The chain recombines TRBV30 with TRBJ2-3, with TRBD2 identical over 9 bases. Trimming at V came to 2 bases and at J to 5 bases, leaving 8 bases not matched to a gene. CDR3 length: 15 residues. Germline loops: CDR1 GTSNPN, CDR2 SVGIG (reference sequence). The CDR3 region has the DNA TGTGCCTGGAGTCGTAATAGCGGGGGAGGAGATACGCAGTATTTT. Protein: CAWSRNSGGGDTQYF.

In DNA, the CDR3 is TGTGCCAGCAGCTTGGATGCAGGGGGCTGGTCACCCCTCCACTTT. It codes for CASSLDAGGWSPLHF. The chain combines TRBV5-4 with TRBJ1-6, with 8 bases identical to TRBD1. CDR1 is SGHNT, CDR2 YYREEE, per germline (reference sequence). This CDR3 spans 15 amino acids. Trimming cost V 0 bases and J 10 bases; bases outside gene matches: 6.

The rearrangement uses TRBV5-1 and TRBJ2-1, with 12 nucleotides matching TRBD2. The CDR3 is made up of 13 amino acids. V was pared by 3 bases and J by 10 bases, with 2 bases of the junction left unmatched. Germline lookup yields CDR1 SGHRS and CDR2 YFSETQ. The CDR3 here is CASSWGLAGEQFF. CDR3 coding DNA: TGCGCCAGCAGCTGGGGACTAGCGGGCGAGCAGTTCTTC.

The J gene is TRBJ2-3, the V gene TRBV6-5; D ambiguous. This CDR3 has 15 residues. Germline V CDR1 and CDR2: MNHEY, SVGAGI. V gave up 5 bases and J gave up 1 base, with 13 bases separating them. The DNA of the CDR3 is TGTGCCAGCAGTACGTCCCCTGGCCGCACAGATACGCAGTATTTT. It codes for CASSTSPGRTDTQYF.